This T cell receptor beta chain was recorded in a study of CD8 T cells in ankylosing spondylitis. TCRdb reprocessed the 5' RACE reads via MiXCR and lists one record per CDR3 protein. The table shows 500,000 to 650,000 distinct CDR3 sequences, with less than 6% occurring only once. Germline CDR1 reads ENHRY; CDR2 reads SYGVKD. V lost 4 bases, J lost 5 bases, and 4 bases stayed unmatched. This CDR3 is 13 amino acids long. This clonotype was seen many times. Its antigen is not known. Study observations and caveats: Some of these motif variants have turned up before, in reports on reactive arthritis synovial fluid and blood. One TCR beta motif, made up of 7 or 8 highly homologous variants, appeared characteristic of ankylosing spondylitis blood.

The J gene is TRBJ2-5, the V gene TRBV10-3; 7 nucleotides align to TRBD1. The receptor comes from a male donor with ankylosing spondylitis. The specimen sequenced was blood, either unsorted or a sorted T cell fraction (not recorded which). The CDR3 coding sequence is TGTGCCATCAGTGGACAGGGTCGGGAGACCCAGTACTTC. This sequence encodes CAISGQGRETQYF.